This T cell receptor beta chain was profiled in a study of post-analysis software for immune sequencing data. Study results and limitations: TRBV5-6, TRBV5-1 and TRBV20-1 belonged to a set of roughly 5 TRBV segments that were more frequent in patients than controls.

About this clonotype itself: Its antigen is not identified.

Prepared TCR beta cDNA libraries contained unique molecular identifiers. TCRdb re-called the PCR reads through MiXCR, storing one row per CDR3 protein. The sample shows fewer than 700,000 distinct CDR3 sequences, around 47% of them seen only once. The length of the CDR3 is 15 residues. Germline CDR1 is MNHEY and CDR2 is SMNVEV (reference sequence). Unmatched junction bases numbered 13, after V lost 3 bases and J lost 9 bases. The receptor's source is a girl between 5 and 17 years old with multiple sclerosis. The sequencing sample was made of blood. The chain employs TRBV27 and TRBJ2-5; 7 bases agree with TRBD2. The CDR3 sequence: CASSFEGTIRESQYF. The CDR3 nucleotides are TGTGCCAGCAGTTTTGAGGGGACTATTAGAGAATCCCAGTACTTC.